The T cell receptor beta chain under discussion was sequenced for a study of blood T cell repertoires in COVID-19. For the study at large: PBMCs, B-cell-depleted T cells, or T cells were the source of the cDNA or gDNA that made up the material.

Original processing notes: It was from reference gene primer amplification that nucleated cell counts were estimated. TCRdb's table, derived via immunoSEQ multiplex PCR, lists solely in-frame clones and lacks some. V, J and clone size derive from that table, while D and trimming were established from the DNA sequence. The repertoire holds 240,000 or so clones, around 86% seen once, with roughly 2% in the top ten. This clone was seen only a few times. Between the trimmed V and J ends, which lost 0 bases and 1 base, there was a span of 15 bases. The V gene's germline CDR1 is SNHLY and CDR2 FYNNEI. The CDR3 runs 17 residues.

This TCR came from a man aged 25-45 years who had recovered from COVID-19. Sequencing was performed on peripheral blood. The J gene is TRBJ1-2, the V gene TRBV2; D possibly corresponds to TRBD1 (6 bases). The CDR3: CASSEATDSLHNYGYTF. The DNA for the CDR3 is TGTGCCAGCAGTGAAGCAACGGACAGCCTACATAACTATGGCTACACCTTC.